What follows describes a single T cell receptor (beta chain). Its antigen is currently not known. No base quality values were provided; no much bigger clone lies one nucleotide off. The time point label here, explained by the study, means: newly diagnosed GD, antithyroid drugs for less than 3 months. RNA was extracted from PBMCs in TRIzol for both TCR sequencing and RNA sequencing. Graves' disease was diagnosed according to American Thyroid Association guidelines. Recruitment of patients was carried out at an endocrinology department in Xi'an, China. Each patient gave roughly 10 milliliters of peripheral blood, collected in an EDTA anticoagulant tube. Ficoll Paque Plus density gradient separation was used to isolate PBMCs, and no additional T cell sorting was done. An Agilent 2100 Bioanalyzer and agarose gel were used to check RNA quality, and a NanoDrop 2000 was used to measure RNA concentration.

The data stem from a study of regulatory T cells in long-lasting Graves disease (dated by TCRdb to the early 2020s). For context, the study as a whole: Antithyroid drugs had been taken for less than 3 months by newly diagnosed Graves' disease patients. This study used TCR sequencing and RNA sequencing of peripheral blood to compare persistent Graves' disease patients against newly diagnosed Graves' disease patients. The study took place in China and was registered as a clinical trial. TCR sequencing covered about 13 persistent and roughly 20 newly diagnosed Graves' disease patients, some 33 samples in total.

Overall study results and their limits: TRBV28, TRBJ1-2 and TRBJ2-5 were preferentially used in persistent disease, while TRBV20-1 and TRBJ2-1 were favored in newly diagnosed disease. Only peripheral blood was studied, because thyroid tissue, the primary lesion, was inaccessible. Sequencing and analysis were restricted to the TCR beta chain. Patients with persistent disease shared more public clonotypes (around 3,000) than newly diagnosed patients did (more than 900). Compared with newly diagnosed patients, persistent Graves' disease patients had lower TCR Shannon entropy and fewer highly expanded clones, which suggests clonal expansion. As a limitation, the authors acknowledged that the small sample size may reduce accuracy.

Libraries were built with multiplex PCR. This sample was sequenced with an Illumina HiSeq 4000. CDR3 regions were amplified by Arm-PCR with iRepertoire HTBI primers to construct TCR beta libraries. Before sequencing, the PCR products underwent gel purification. Per the authors' processing: Gene usage analysis of CDR3 amino acid clonotypes relied on the 55 to 80 TRBV and 13 to 15 TRBJ segments identified across samples. COPE and FqMerger were used to merge the filtered high-quality paired reads into contigs. BLAST was used to align contigs to IMGT TRBV, TRBD and TRBJ reference genes, with CDR3 defined following IMGT. Clonotypes above 0.1% frequency were classified as highly expanded clones. Repertoire diversity was measured by Shannon entropy, and V-J evenness by the Gini coefficient. Public clonotypes were defined as clonotypes shared by more than one individual. TCRdb reprocessing: public reads trimmed at Q25 with fastp, clones called with MiXCR, in-frame beta chains kept. Every distinct CDR3 protein forms one entry, paired with its most common genes and DNA. TCRdb, rather than the study authors, made the V and J calls. The sample includes about 350,000 distinct CDR3 sequences, with about 16% observed a single time. The ten largest clones represent 20% to 25% of the sample.

V drops 0 bases and J drops 8 bases, leaving 11 bases in between. The CDR3 has 13 amino acids, counting the end cysteine and phenylalanine. Of the read, only the CDR3 DNA is kept; its 39 bases are in frame from base 1. CDR1 and CDR2, per the germline V gene, are SGDLS and YYNGEE. This sample also appeared in a second study, on T cells in Graves' hyperthyroidism and ophthalmopathy. The second publication reports: A patient counted as having stable Graves' hyperthyroidism if no progression to ophthalmopathy occurred over 18 months of follow-up. Hyperthyroidism patients were newly diagnosed, had a disease duration of under 2 months, and were aged 18 to 65 years. The study excluded patients with uncontrolled infections, other autoimmune diseases, pregnancy or lactation. Diagnoses were established on the basis of clinical symptoms, serum thyroxine and TRAb, thyroid ultrasound, and orbital computed tomography. The first round of RT-PCR for the TCR CDR3 was performed with the HTBI primer set and the Qiagen OneStep RT-PCR kit. Most expanded thyroid clonotypes (frequency above 0.001) were also found in blood, which suggests that blood repertoires may mirror thyroid immune responses. Ophthalmopathy was separated from stable hyperthyroidism by a 13 V-J signature model, with roughly 88% sensitivity and roughly 81% specificity obtained in cross-validation and 80%/75% obtained in testing. In validation, the model predicted progression to ophthalmopathy a median of 6.5 months before onset, with roughly 71% sensitivity and roughly 72% specificity. A discovery cohort of fewer than 110 patients, fewer than 50 with Graves' ophthalmopathy and approximately 57 with stable Graves' hyperthyroidism, was used to find distinguishing TCR V-J signatures. Whether ophthalmopathy could be predicted prospectively was tested in an independent validation cohort made up of 18 to 20 hyperthyroidism patients plus 17 patients who later progressed to ophthalmopathy. For training and testing, the approximately 92 patients in the discovery cohort were randomly divided in a 7:3 ratio. In about six Graves' hyperthyroidism patients, the study also compared T-cell repertoires from thyroid tissue with T-cell repertoires from blood. After sampling, hyperthyroidism patients received methimazole starting at 30 mg daily, and ophthalmopathy patients received high-dose intravenous methylprednisolone. Libraries were constructed in a second round of multiplex PCR, after which size selection and purification were carried out. Sequencing of the libraries was done on an Illumina HiSeq2000 using paired-end 100 bp reads. Raw data were processed with SOAPnuke, discarding reads with adapters, uncalled bases, mean Phred below 15, or no exact constant-primer or identifier match. COPE v1.2.5 was used to merge high-quality paired reads, and clonotypes were defined as unique nucleotide sequences. MiTCR v1.1 was used to align the clonotypes against IMGT TRBV, TRBD and TRBJ reference segments. Only V-J combinations with frequency above 0.0001, covering about 99% of repertoires, were analysed. A TCS score was defined as the ratio of F50 (clonal expansion) to E x V (chaos), with BLOSUM62-based TCRdist applied between CDR3 peptides within each V-J. Welch's t-statistics and random forest reduced just over 500 V-J features to some 14, which were used in a naive Bayes classifier (R e1071). No statistical method was used to fix the sample size in advance, and group allocation was not hidden from the investigators. The paper reports TCR Vbeta CDR3 sequencing of fewer than 150 peripheral blood samples: some 44 ophthalmopathy, fewer than 80 hyperthyroidism and 17 progressor patients.

The starting material was peripheral blood mononuclear cells (PBMCs), obtained at new diagnosis, from a patient treated with antithyroid drugs. This receptor was taken from a woman aged 18 to 35 with Graves disease. Donor details come from another sample of the same person, matched by shared clones. Recombination connected TRBV9 to TRBJ1-2; a confident D gene designation cannot be given. Here is the DNA: TGTGCCAGCAGCGTAGATGGTTCCATGGGCTACACCTTC. Its protein product is CASSVDGSMGYTF. Outside the CDR3, residues come from the reference TRBV9 and TRBJ1-2 proteins, so the full variable domain is: DSGVTQTPKHLITATGQRVTLRCSPRSGDLSVYWYQQSLDQGLQFLIQYYNGEERAKGNILERFSAQQFPDLHSELNLSSLELGDSALYFCASSVDGSMGYTFGSGTRLTVV.